Below, 25 T cell receptor beta chains from the same sample are listed, as sequenced in a study of PD-1 blockade in classical Hodgkin lymphoma. Using immunoSEQ multiplex PCR, the repertoire was profiled, and TCRdb retains in-frame clones only, with some absent. The repertoire holds roughly 20,000 clones, 65% to 80% seen once, with approximately 22% in the top ten. As to time point: cycle 4 day 1 (C4D1), after 5 to 7 weeks of nivolumab. Every single patient, without exception, relapsed after autologous stem cell transplantation, and brentuximab vedotin exposure varied. This specimen consisted of peripheral blood mononuclear cells (PBMCs), obtained before the fourth cycle of nivolumab. Receptors were obtained from a human donor with classical Hodgkin lymphoma.

V and J are TRBV9 and TRBJ1-4, with 8 bases aligning to TRBD1. The CDR3 runs to 18 residues. The trim removed 4 bases at V and 5 bases at J, leaving 16 bases unmatched. Per germline, CDR1 SGDLS and CDR2 YYNGEE. The CDR3 here is CASSLRDRQELRNEKLFF. The CDR3 DNA follows: TGTGCCAGCAGCCTCCGGGACAGGCAAGAGCTGAGAAATGAAAAACTGTTTTTT. Combining the CDR3 with reference TRBV9 and TRBJ1-4 gives the whole variable domain DSGVTQTPKHLITATGQRVTLRCSPRSGDLSVYWYQQSLDQGLQFLIQYYNGEERAKGNILERFSAQQFPDLHSELNLSSLELGDSALYFCASSLRDRQELRNEKLFFGSGTQLSVL.

This clone was observed once. The chain has TRBV10-2 and TRBJ2-3, with D uncertain. Germline assignment: CDR1 WSHSY and CDR2 SAAADI. Trimming removed 5 bases at V and 2 bases at J, with 5 bases between. The CDR3 runs 12 residues. In DNA, the CDR3 is TGCGCCAGCAGTACAAACACAGATACGCAGTATTTT. Its protein is CASSTNTDTQYF.

The V and J genes are TRBV28 and TRBJ1-5, with D possibly being TRBD1 (5 bases). This CDR3 spans 15 amino acids. Germline CDR1 and CDR2: MDHEN and SYDVKM. V shed 6 bases and J shed 0 bases, with 12 bases lying between them. CDR3 in DNA: TGTGCCAGCAGGTCAAACCAGGGTAGCAATCAGCCCCAGCATTTT. The encoded protein is CASRSNQGSNQPQHF. Combining the CDR3 with reference TRBV28 and TRBJ1-5 gives the whole variable domain DVKVTQSSRYLVKRTGEKVFLECVQDMDHENMFWYRQDPGLGLRLIYFSYDVKMKEKGDIPEGYSVSREKKERFSLILESASTNQTSMYLCASRSNQGSNQPQHFGDGTRLSIL.

J is TRBJ2-7 and V is TRBV28; D unresolved. CDR1 is MDHEN and CDR2 is SYDVKM in the germline V gene. Deletions cut 4 bases from V and 11 bases from J, with 18 bases between. This CDR3 spans 13 amino acids. The CDR3 loop is CASSSGAPHMEYF. The CDR3 nucleotides read TGTGCCAGCAGTTCAGGCGCCCCACACATGGAGTACTTC.

This clone was detected only a few times. The CDR3 protein is CASSYLGTTMGRETQYF. In DNA, the CDR3 is TGTGCCAGCAGCTATCTGGGGACTACAATGGGCCGAGAGACCCAGTACTTC. The chain has TRBV7-8 and TRBJ2-5, with 7 bases fitting TRBD2. CDR1 is SGHVS and CDR2 is FQNEAQ in the germline V gene. The length of the CDR3 is 17 residues. V shed 4 bases and J 4 bases; nucleotides not matched to a gene: 15.

The CDR3 reads CASSSGAGLSNEKLFF. CDR3 nucleotide sequence: TGTGCCAGCAGCTCTGGAGCGGGACTGAGTAATGAAAAACTGTTTTTT. The rearrangement uses TRBV5-4 and TRBJ1-4, with a tentative D call TRBD1 (5 bases). Germline V CDR1 and CDR2: SGHNT, YYREEE (reference sequence). The CDR3 is 16 residues long. V was cut by 3 bases and J by 4 bases, with 16 bases left in between.

V and J are TRBV6-5 and TRBJ2-3; 7 bases are shared with TRBD1. Germline lookup yields CDR1 MNHEY and CDR2 SVGAGI. The CDR3 runs 13 residues. The V segment lost 6 bases and the J segment 2 bases; nucleotides outside the gene matches: 2. The CDR3 region is CASRGQPTDTQYF. The CDR3 DNA is TGTGCCAGCAGGGGACAGCCCACAGATACGCAGTATTTT.

The chain uses TRBV7-9 and TRBJ2-5; 11 bases align to TRBD2. V lost 1 base and J lost 4; bases outside the gene matches: 2. Germline CDR1 reads SEHNR; CDR2 reads FQNEAQ (reference sequence). There are 15 residues in the CDR3. CDR3 coding DNA: TGTGCCAGCAGCTTAGTCCTAGCGGGAGGAGAGACCCAGTACTTC. Its protein is CASSLVLAGGETQYF. The variable domain in full, with the rest retrieved from reference TRBV7-9 and TRBJ2-5, is DTGVSQNPRHKITKRGQNVTFRCDPISEHNRLYWYRQTLGQGPEFLTYFQNEAQLEKSRLLSDRFSAERPKGSFSTLEIQRTEQGDSAMYLCASSLVLAGGETQYFGPGTRLLVL.

The J gene is TRBJ1-2, the V gene TRBV30; D is possibly TRBD1 (5 bases). Germline-derived CDR1 and CDR2 are GTSNPN and SVGIG (reference sequence). The CDR3 contains 12 residues. Trimming cost V 4 bases and J 1 base, with 7 bases left between them. This chain's CDR3 is CAWTGSNYGYTF. In DNA, the CDR3 is TGTGCCTGGACAGGGAGTAACTATGGCTACACCTTC.

This clone was counted between two and nine times. This chain joins TRBV5-1 and TRBJ2-7; 9 bases fit TRBD2. The junction had 11 bases not matched to a gene; V was cut back by 5 bases and J by 5 bases. The CDR3 loop spans 15 amino acids. Germline assignment: CDR1 SGHRS and CDR2 YFSETQ. The CDR3 DNA is TGCGCCAGCAGGAGGAATAGCGGGAGAGGAGACGAGCAGTACTTC. Encoded protein: CASRRNSGRGDEQYF. Looking up the rest from reference TRBV5-1 and TRBJ2-7 gives the full variable domain: KAGVTQTPRYLIKTRGQQVTLSCSPISGHRSVSWYQQTPGQGLQFLFEYFSETQRNKGNFPGRFSGRQFSNSRSEMNVSTLELGDSALYLCASRRNSGRGDEQYFGPGTRLTVT.

The V gene is TRBV6-5, the J gene TRBJ2-7; TRBD1 is a possible D gene (6 bases). The V and J ends lost 2 bases and 3 bases respectively, with 14 bases between them. The CDR3 has 15 residues. Per the germline V gene, CDR1 is MNHEY and CDR2 is SVGAGI. CDR3 protein: CASSYLQGGVYEQYF. The DNA of the CDR3 is TGTGCCAGCAGTTACCTACAGGGCGGTGTCTACGAGCAGTACTTC.

The rearrangement uses TRBV18 and TRBJ2-3; no definite D call. CDR3 length: 13 amino acids. Trimming cost V 3 bases and J 6 bases, with 10 bases left between them. Germline lookup yields CDR1 KGHSH and CDR2 LQKENI. CDR3 sequence reads: CASSPKGWDTQYF. As DNA, the CDR3 is TGTGCCAGCTCACCGAAGGGTTGGGATACGCAGTATTTT.

In its sample, this clone was seen a few times. The V and J genes are TRBV6-5 and TRBJ1-6; TRBD1 might be the D (5 bases). CDR1 and CDR2 (germline): MNHEY, SVGAGI. Trimming took 0 bases from V and 9 from J, leaving 12 bases between them. This CDR3 region has 15 residues. CDR3 DNA sequence: TGTGCCAGCAGTTACTCGCAGGGTAGAACTTCACCCCTCCACTTT. Amino acids: CASSYSQGRTSPLHF.

J is TRBJ1-1 and V is TRBV18, with D possibly being TRBD1 (6 bases). The CDR3 has 16 amino acids. Trimming left V 5 bases short and J 0 bases short, with 16 bases between. Germline V gene data show CDR1 as KGHSH and CDR2 as LQKENI. The CDR3 region has the DNA TGTGCCAGCTCATCGGAGCTTCAGGGGATGAACACTGAAGCTTTCTTT. Translated: CASSSELQGMNTEAFF.

This chain links TRBV5-1 with TRBJ2-4; D may be TRBD2 (5 bases). The CDR3 runs to 16 residues. Trimming removed 0 bases from V and 0 bases from J, with 10 bases in between. CDR1 and CDR2 from the germline V gene are SGHRS and YFSETQ. In DNA, the CDR3 is TGCGCCAGCAGCTTGGGGGGAGAGCTAGCCAAAAACATTCAGTACTTC. Translating it yields CASSLGGELAKNIQYF.

This clone was seen once. The chain carries TRBV10-1 and TRBJ2-3; D gene uncertain. Germline lookup yields CDR1 WNHNN and CDR2 SYGVQD (reference sequence). The V and J ends lost 6 bases and 0 bases respectively, with 7 bases between them. The CDR3 length is 13 residues. This CDR3 reads CASRASSTDTQYF. The CDR3 DNA sequence: TGCGCCAGCAGAGCCTCTAGCACAGATACGCAGTATTTT.

The V and J genes are TRBV5-6 and TRBJ1-5; 11 bases match TRBD1. V trimming: 4 bases; J trimming: 6 bases; junction bases outside the gene matches: 9. The germline V gene has CDR1 SGHDT and CDR2 YYEEEE. This CDR3 region has 16 residues. CDR3 DNA sequence: TGTGCCAGCAGCGCCACGGGACAGGGGGTTGGTCAGCCCCAGCATTTT. Amino acids: CASSATGQGVGQPQHF.

The chain carries TRBV11-2 and TRBJ1-2; the D is unclear. The CDR3 covers 16 residues. Germline CDR1 reads SGHAT; CDR2 reads FQNNGV. The ends were cut back, 5 bases at V and 0 bases at J, with 16 bases in the middle. In DNA, the CDR3 is TGTGCCAGCAGCCCAACCCGCCGAGGGTCTAACTATGGCTACACCTTC. Residues: CASSPTRRGSNYGYTF.

J is TRBJ1-6 and V is TRBV28; D remains ambiguous. Trimming removed 6 bases from V and 6 bases from J, with 3 bases in between. The CDR3 has 11 amino acids. Germline CDR1 is MDHEN and CDR2 is SYDVKM. Written as DNA, the CDR3 is TGTGCCAGCAGCTCTAATTCACCCCTCCACTTT. Its translation is CASSSNSPLHF.

J is TRBJ2-3 and V is TRBV7-2, with a tentative D call TRBD2 (6 bases). Germline V gene lookup returns CDR1 SGHTA and CDR2 FQGNSA. The CDR3 sequence is 16 residues long. Trimming pared 1 base from V and 6 bases from J, leaving 17 bases between. CDR3 amino acids: CASSLEVRRGRDTQYF. The CDR3 DNA is TGTGCCAGCAGCTTAGAAGTTAGGAGGGGTAGGGATACGCAGTATTTT. Drawing the rest from reference TRBV7-2 and TRBJ2-3, the complete variable domain is GAGVSQSPSNKVTEKGKDVELRCDPISGHTALYWYRQSLGQGLEFLIYFQGNSAPDKSGLPSDRFSAERTGGSVSTLTIQRTQQEDSAVYLCASSLEVRRGRDTQYFGPGTRLTVL.

The V gene is TRBV5-1, the J gene TRBJ2-5, with D maybe TRBD2 (7 bases). V was pared by 1 base and J by 5 bases, with 24 bases between. The CDR3 length is 18 residues. In germline, CDR1 is SGHRS, CDR2 YFSETQ. The CDR3 coding sequence is TGCGCCAGCAGCTTGATCGGAGGGGGGGACAAAGGAGGTGAGACCCAGTACTTC. Residues: CASSLIGGGDKGGETQYF.

The chain recombines TRBV28 with TRBJ1-6, with D unclear. The CDR3 is 14 residues long. In germline, CDR1 is MDHEN, CDR2 SYDVKM. V dropped 7 bases and J dropped 7 bases, with 14 bases sitting between them. The CDR3 is CASTGPGLNSPLHF. CDR3 nucleotide sequence: TGTGCCAGCACTGGGCCGGGTTTGAATTCACCCCTCCACTTT. Filled out from reference TRBV28 and TRBJ1-6, the complete variable domain reads DVKVTQSSRYLVKRTGEKVFLECVQDMDHENMFWYRQDPGLGLRLIYFSYDVKMKEKGDIPEGYSVSREKKERFSLILESASTNQTSMYLCASTGPGLNSPLHFGNGTRLTVT.

DNA of the CDR3: TGTGCCAGCTCACCAAGGCCGAGCAGGGTCGGCGGGGAGCTGTTTTTT. Protein sequence: CASSPRPSRVGGELFF. The J gene is TRBJ2-2, the V gene TRBV18; a possible D gene is TRBD1 (5 bases). The CDR3 sequence is 16 residues long. Trimming removed 2 bases at V and 7 bases at J, with 17 bases between. In germline, CDR1 is KGHSH, CDR2 LQKENI.

V is TRBV19 and J is TRBJ2-1; tentatively, D is TRBD2 (6 bases). V lost 3 bases and J lost 7, with 16 bases in between. The CDR3 runs 15 residues. Germline assignment: CDR1 LNHDA and CDR2 SQIVND (reference sequence). CDR3 sequence: CASSMGGKGKNEQFF. The CDR3 region has the DNA TGTGCCAGTAGTATGGGGGGAAAGGGGAAAAATGAGCAGTTCTTC.

This clone came up once. V and J are TRBV5-1 and TRBJ2-1, with D perhaps TRBD1 (6 bases). Trimming shortened V by 4 bases and J by 2 bases, and 10 bases separated the two germline ends. CDR1 is SGHRS, CDR2 YFSETQ, per germline. The length of the CDR3 is 14 residues. CDR3 nucleotides: TGCGCCAGCAGCGGCGGACAGACCTACAATGAGCAGTTCTTC. Residues: CASSGGQTYNEQFF.